The text below deals with one TCR beta chain. This clonotype was found many times. Its antigen is currently not known. No much larger clonotype is one base removed from it; base qualities were not supplied. These data belong to a study of patients and donors after allogeneic stem cell transplantation (TCRdb year 2020). Libraries came from RT-PCR. The data were produced on a NextSeq 550. The public reads were reanalyzed by TCRdb: fastp trimming at Q25, MiXCR alignment, in-frame beta chains only. Each entry is one CDR3 protein sequence, shown with its most common DNA and genes. In all, the sample holds approximately 430,000 distinct CDR3 sequences, and approximately 16% of those were seen once. The ten biggest clones cover around 7.9% of the sample. In the germline V gene, CDR1 corresponds to MNHEY and CDR2 to SVGEGT. Unmatched junction bases come to 10, with V trimmed by 4 bases and J by 0 bases. From cysteine to phenylalanine, the CDR3 is 18 amino acids long. The entry retains the CDR3 DNA only, 54 bases that are in frame from base 1.

This clonotype was obtained from a human donor who was either an allogeneic HSCT recipient or a stem cell or donor lymphocyte infusion donor (not recorded which). It is not recorded whose cells these are; they may come from a transplant donor. Sequenced input: blood, either unsorted or a sorted T cell fraction (not recorded which). This chain joins TRBV6-2 or TRBV6-3 to TRBJ2-2; 8 bases in the junction line up with TRBD1. The sequence in DNA is TGTGCCAGCAGTTTACAGGGGGTTATGAGCGCGAACACCGGGGAGCTGTTTTTT. Translated, it reads CASSLQGVMSANTGELFF.